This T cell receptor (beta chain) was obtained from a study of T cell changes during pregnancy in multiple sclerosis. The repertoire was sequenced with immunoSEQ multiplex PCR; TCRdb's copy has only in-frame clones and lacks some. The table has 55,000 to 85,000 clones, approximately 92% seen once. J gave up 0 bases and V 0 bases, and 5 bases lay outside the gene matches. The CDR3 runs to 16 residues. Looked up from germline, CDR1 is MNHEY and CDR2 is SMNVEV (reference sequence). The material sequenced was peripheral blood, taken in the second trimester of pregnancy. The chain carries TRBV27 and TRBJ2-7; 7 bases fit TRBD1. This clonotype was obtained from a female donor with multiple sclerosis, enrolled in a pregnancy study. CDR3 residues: CASSLSGAGGSYEQYF. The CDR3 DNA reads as TGTGCCAGCAGTTTATCGGGGGCAGGGGGCTCCTACGAGCAGTACTTC.